This TCR beta chain was recovered during a study of T cells in Graves' hyperthyroidism and ophthalmopathy. The study's findings and limits: A 13 V-J model separated ophthalmopathy from stable hyperthyroidism.

Amplified regions were TCR beta CDR3 sequences from RNA transcripts. First-round RT-PCR targeting the TCR CDR3 was performed with the HTBI primer set. Each CDR3 protein gets one entry after TCRdb re-called the multiplex PCR reads with MiXCR. The sample holds 75,000 to 100,000 distinct CDR3 sequences; over 50% are singletons and the top ten take 27%. Comments on this clonotype: What it binds is not known.

Germline assignment: CDR1 SNHLY and CDR2 FYNNEI. The J segment lost 8 bases and the V segment lost 7 bases, leaving 11 bases of the junction unmatched. The CDR3 is 15 residues long. The chain combines TRBV2 with TRBJ1-2, with TRBD1 matching over 12 bases. The specimen sequenced was blood. The receptor's source is a woman aged 40 to 49 with Graves' hyperthyroidism. CDR3 nucleotides: TGTGCCAGCACGGGACAGGGGGCGCAGAGCGGCGGCTACACCTTC. Encoded protein: CASTGQGAQSGGYTF.